Only a few counts were recorded for the clone carrying this T cell receptor (beta chain). No antigen is known for it. These data belong to a study of breast tumors, draining lymph nodes, adjacent tissues. Study findings and constraints: Most tumor T cells seemingly derive from lymph node, then expand in tumor. Luminal-like breast cancer showed significantly higher tumor–nontumor repertoire similarity than basal-like. Tumor repertoires ranked between lymph nodes and nontumor tissue in diversity, with V and J gene preferences. Data only fit, rather than demonstrated, lymph node origin of most tumor T cells.

The lymph nodes were axillary draining lymph nodes from breast cancer patients. TCRdb re-called the multiplex PCR reads with MiXCR, one entry per CDR3 protein. The table lists roughly 130,000 distinct CDR3 sequences, 30% to 35% of them singletons. V shed 5 bases and J shed 4 bases, with 8 bases lying between them. The CDR3 has 12 amino acids. Germline loops: CDR1 LGHNT, CDR2 FRNRAP. The clonotype originates from a female donor with breast cancer. Some clones in this sample may be carry-over from other donors' samples. The chain combines TRBV12-5 with TRBJ1-1, with no clear D. The sequenced material came from axillary lymph node tissue. The CDR3 DNA reads TGTGCTAGTGGTCTTGTAGGCACTGAAGCTTTCTTT. It is translated as CASGLVGTEAFF.